This TCR beta chain was recorded in a study of blood T cell repertoires in COVID-19. Germline CDR1 is MDHEN and CDR2 is SYDVKM. The CDR3 is 16 residues long. The germline V and J ends were trimmed by 2 bases and 1 base, with 11 bases remaining between them. The table came from immunoSEQ multiplex PCR; TCRdb's copy has only in-frame clones and leaves some out. The sample has more than 75,000 clones; roughly nine tenths are singletons. The origin of this receptor is a man aged 50 to 59 with acute or convalescent COVID-19. Sequenced sample: peripheral blood. The chain recombines TRBV28 with TRBJ2-2, with D possibly TRBD1 on 6 matching bases. CDR3 sequence: CASSLGGHRNTGELFF. The CDR3 DNA follows: TGTGCCAGCAGTTTAGGGGGACACCGGAACACCGGGGAGCTGTTTTTT. The variable domain in full, with the rest retrieved from reference TRBV28 and TRBJ2-2, is DVKVTQSSRYLVKRTGEKVFLECVQDMDHENMFWYRQDPGLGLRLIYFSYDVKMKEKGDIPEGYSVSREKKERFSLILESASTNQTSMYLCASSLGGHRNTGELFFGEGSRLTVL.